A selection of T cell receptor beta chains follows, all from one sample in a study of pediatric ulcerative colitis. TCRdb's copy holds only in-frame clones and misses some; the assay was immunoSEQ multiplex PCR. The sample includes 60,000 to 75,000 clones, over 65% seen only once; the top ten take 4% to 6.5%. The sample consisted of blood. The source is a boy aged 5-17 years with moderate ulcerative colitis. Each CDR3 is given with its conserved first and last residue. Each record gives: J gene, D gene, clone size, V gene, CDR3 protein, CDR3 DNA. A D gene is named only where the DNA matches it firmly. A clone size is listed for some rows: how often the clone was seen (once, few, many), or a class if it is expanded.

j_gene: TRBJ2-1; d_gene: NA; abundance: NA; v_gene: TRBV5-4; CDR3aa: CASRPGQYNEQFF; CDR3nt: TGTGCCAGCAGACCCGGGCAGTACAATGAGCAGTTCTTC
j_gene: TRBJ2-5; d_gene: TRBD1; abundance: NA; v_gene: TRBV27; CDR3aa: CASSGTGLLETQYF; CDR3nt: TGTGCCAGCAGCGGGACAGGCCTTCTGGAGACCCAGTACTTC
j_gene: TRBJ1-2; d_gene: NA; abundance: NA; v_gene: TRBV7-8; CDR3aa: CASSVKGNGYTF; CDR3nt: TGTGCCAGCAGCGTAAAAGGGAATGGCTACACCTTC
j_gene: TRBJ2-7; d_gene: TRBD1; abundance: NA; v_gene: TRBV5-1; CDR3aa: CASSLDDRALYEQYF; CDR3nt: TGCGCCAGCAGCTTAGATGACAGGGCTTTGTACGAGCAGTACTTC
j_gene: TRBJ1-5; d_gene: NA; abundance: NA; v_gene: TRBV5-6; CDR3aa: CASSEQGNQPQHF; CDR3nt: TGTGCCAGCAGCGAACAGGGAAATCAGCCCCAGCATTTT
j_gene: TRBJ1-1; d_gene: TRBD1; abundance: NA; v_gene: TRBV5-1; CDR3aa: CASSIEGQINTEAFF; CDR3nt: TGCGCCAGCAGCATCGAGGGACAGATAAACACTGAAGCTTTCTTT
j_gene: TRBJ2-5; d_gene: NA; abundance: once; v_gene: TRBV4-3; CDR3aa: CASSQVSSRYQETQYF; CDR3nt: TGCGCCAGCAGCCAAGTTTCTAGCAGGTACCAAGAGACCCAGTACTTC
j_gene: TRBJ1-1; d_gene: NA; abundance: NA; v_gene: TRBV7-3; CDR3aa: CASSLGGVNTEAFF; CDR3nt: TGTGCCAGCAGCTTAGGGGGTGTGAACACTGAAGCTTTCTTT
j_gene: TRBJ2-1; d_gene: NA; abundance: NA; v_gene: TRBV6-5; CDR3aa: CASSYTPLWNEQFF; CDR3nt: TGTGCCAGCAGTTACACCCCATTATGGAATGAGCAGTTCTTC
j_gene: TRBJ2-2; d_gene: NA; abundance: NA; v_gene: TRBV30; CDR3aa: CAWSVPHGELFF; CDR3nt: TGTGCCTGGAGTGTTCCACACGGGGAGCTGTTTTTT
j_gene: TRBJ2-2; d_gene: NA; abundance: NA; v_gene: TRBV10-3; CDR3aa: CAIRTSSGTENTGELFF; CDR3nt: TGTGCCATCAGGACCTCCTCCGGGACTGAGAACACCGGGGAGCTGTTTTTT
j_gene: TRBJ2-7; d_gene: TRBD2; abundance: NA; v_gene: TRBV18; CDR3aa: CASSPRSTSGAYEQYF; CDR3nt: TGTGCCAGCTCACCACGTTCGACTAGCGGGGCCTACGAGCAGTACTTC
j_gene: TRBJ2-1; d_gene: NA; abundance: NA; v_gene: TRBV5-1; CDR3aa: CASSEDWSSYNEQFF; CDR3nt: TGCGCCAGCAGCGAGGACTGGAGCTCCTACAATGAGCAGTTCTTC
j_gene: TRBJ2-5; d_gene: TRBD1; abundance: NA; v_gene: TRBV18; CDR3aa: CASSRGTGQETQYF; CDR3nt: TGTGCCAGCTCACGAGGGACAGGGCAAGAGACCCAGTACTTC
j_gene: TRBJ1-1; d_gene: TRBD1; abundance: NA; v_gene: TRBV7-3; CDR3aa: CASSSYFVATGRDTEAFF; CDR3nt: TGTGCCAGCAGCAGTTATTTTGTGGCGACAGGGAGGGACACTGAAGCTTTCTTT
j_gene: TRBJ1-1; d_gene: NA; abundance: NA; v_gene: TRBV6-5; CDR3aa: CASSYLMNTEAFF; CDR3nt: TGTGCCAGCAGTTACCTCATGAACACTGAAGCTTTCTTT
j_gene: TRBJ2-1; d_gene: TRBD2; abundance: NA; v_gene: TRBV27; CDR3aa: CASSPLGGRPSYNEQFF; CDR3nt: TGTGCCAGCAGTCCCTTGGGCGGGAGGCCCTCCTACAATGAGCAGTTCTTC
j_gene: TRBJ1-6; d_gene: NA; abundance: NA; v_gene: TRBV27; CDR3aa: CASSLELYNSPLHF; CDR3nt: TGTGCCAGCAGTTTAGAACTGTATAATTCACCCCTCCACTTT
j_gene: TRBJ2-5; d_gene: TRBD2; abundance: NA; v_gene: TRBV7-9; CDR3aa: CASSLVLADQETQYF; CDR3nt: TGTGCCAGCAGCTTAGTACTAGCGGATCAAGAGACCCAGTACTTC
j_gene: TRBJ2-7; d_gene: NA; abundance: NA; v_gene: TRBV30; CDR3aa: CAWSVGPYEQYF; CDR3nt: TGTGCCTGGAGTGTAGGTCCCTACGAGCAGTACTTC
j_gene: TRBJ2-1; d_gene: NA; abundance: NA; v_gene: TRBV29-1; CDR3aa: CSEGWRGNEQFF; CDR3nt: TGCAGCGAGGGCTGGAGGGGTAATGAGCAGTTCTTC
j_gene: TRBJ1-4; d_gene: TRBD1; abundance: few; v_gene: TRBV2; CDR3aa: CASSRGTDLNEKLFF; CDR3nt: TGTGCCAGCAGTAGAGGGACAGACCTTAATGAAAAACTGTTTTTT
j_gene: TRBJ2-2; d_gene: TRBD2; abundance: NA; v_gene: TRBV6-5; CDR3aa: CASSSGGTWELFF; CDR3nt: TGTGCCAGCAGTTCCGGGGGGACTTGGGAGCTGTTTTTT
j_gene: TRBJ1-4; d_gene: NA; abundance: NA; v_gene: TRBV7-8; CDR3aa: CASSLARGSTRGEKLFF; CDR3nt: TGTGCCAGCAGCTTAGCCCGGGGTTCAACCAGAGGGGAAAAACTGTTTTTT
j_gene: TRBJ2-1; d_gene: NA; abundance: once; v_gene: TRBV15; CDR3aa: CATRWGPRNEQFF; CDR3nt: TGTGCCACCCGGTGGGGCCCGCGCAATGAGCAGTTCTTC
j_gene: TRBJ2-5; d_gene: NA; abundance: NA; v_gene: TRBV5-1; CDR3aa: CASSLRSQETQYF; CDR3nt: TGCGCCAGCAGCTTGAGAAGTCAGGAGACCCAGTACTTC
j_gene: TRBJ1-1; d_gene: NA; abundance: NA; v_gene: TRBV9; CDR3aa: CASSVGTISEAFF; CDR3nt: TGTGCCAGCAGCGTAGGGACAATCTCTGAAGCTTTCTTT
j_gene: TRBJ2-4; d_gene: NA; abundance: NA; v_gene: TRBV6-6; CDR3aa: CASLGSESYENIQYF; CDR3nt: TGTGCCAGCCTGGGGTCGGAGAGTTATGAAAACATTCAGTACTTC
j_gene: TRBJ1-2; d_gene: NA; abundance: few; v_gene: TRBV9; CDR3aa: CASSNGRAYGYTF; CDR3nt: TGTGCCAGCAGCAACGGACGTGCCTATGGCTACACCTTC
j_gene: TRBJ2-7; d_gene: NA; abundance: NA; v_gene: TRBV15; CDR3aa: CATSSLAGFYEQYF; CDR3nt: TGTGCCACCAGCAGCCTAGCAGGGTTCTACGAGCAGTACTTC
j_gene: TRBJ2-7; d_gene: NA; abundance: NA; v_gene: TRBV18; CDR3aa: CASSREYF; CDR3nt: TGTGCCAGCTCCCGAGAGTACTTC
j_gene: TRBJ2-2; d_gene: NA; abundance: NA; v_gene: TRBV29-1; CDR3aa: CSVSSTTEPNTGELFF; CDR3nt: TGCAGCGTTTCCTCAACGACGGAACCGAACACCGGGGAGCTGTTTTTT
j_gene: TRBJ1-4; d_gene: NA; abundance: NA; v_gene: TRBV4-1; CDR3aa: CASRPTGAHVEKLFF; CDR3nt: TGCGCCAGCAGACCGACCGGGGCCCACGTTGAAAAACTGTTTTTT
j_gene: TRBJ2-1; d_gene: TRBD2; abundance: NA; v_gene: TRBV9; CDR3aa: CASSVAAGLYNEQFF; CDR3nt: TGTGCCAGCAGCGTAGCAGCGGGACTCTACAATGAGCAGTTCTTC
j_gene: TRBJ1-3; d_gene: NA; abundance: NA; v_gene: TRBV6-5; CDR3aa: CASSYSRPDSGNTIYF; CDR3nt: TGTGCCAGCAGTTACTCTAGACCCGACTCTGGAAACACCATATATTTT
j_gene: TRBJ2-5; d_gene: TRBD2; abundance: NA; v_gene: TRBV4-1; CDR3aa: CASSQSLLAGGYQETQYF; CDR3nt: TGCGCCAGCAGCCAATCCCTACTAGCGGGGGGTTACCAAGAGACCCAGTACTTC
j_gene: TRBJ2-3; d_gene: TRBD2; abundance: NA; v_gene: TRBV30; CDR3aa: CAWSVAGGIDTQYF; CDR3nt: TGTGCCTGGAGTGTAGCGGGAGGCATAGATACGCAGTATTTT
j_gene: TRBJ1-1; d_gene: NA; abundance: NA; v_gene: TRBV5-6; CDR3aa: CASSLTPGTNTEAFF; CDR3nt: TGTGCCAGCAGCTTGACACCGGGGACCAACACTGAAGCTTTCTTT
j_gene: TRBJ2-3; d_gene: NA; abundance: NA; v_gene: TRBV7-6; CDR3aa: CASSSGLDRGTQYF; CDR3nt: TGTGCCAGCAGCTCGGGACTGGATCGGGGTACGCAGTATTTT
j_gene: TRBJ2-2; d_gene: NA; abundance: NA; v_gene: TRBV25-1; CDR3aa: CASSERRGHAGELFF; CDR3nt: TGTGCCAGCAGTGAACGCAGGGGCCACGCCGGGGAGCTGTTTTTT
j_gene: TRBJ2-7; d_gene: NA; abundance: NA; v_gene: TRBV7-9; CDR3aa: CASSLQLAYEQYF; CDR3nt: TGTGCCAGCAGCTTACAATTAGCCTACGAGCAGTACTTC